This entry lists 19 T cell receptor beta chains sequenced from one sample in a study of blood T cells in healthy people across ages. Primed by a sample-barcoded 5' primer and a J-beta primer mix, a second PCR proceeded for about 6 to 12 cycles. TCRdb passed the 5' RACE reads through MiXCR, listing each CDR3 protein once. In the table there are about 780,000 distinct CDR3 sequences, about half of which are singletons. Sequenced: blood. The receptors were sampled from a man at least 80 years old in good health.

The chain joins TRBV7-2 to TRBJ1-2, with 8 bases matching TRBD1. Trimming at V came to 5 bases and at J to 7 bases, leaving 6 bases not matched to a gene. The CDR3 runs 13 residues. The germline gives CDR1 SGHTA, CDR2 FQGNSA. The DNA of the CDR3 is TGTGCCAGCAGCGCCCGGACAGGGTTTGGCTACACCTTC. Translating it yields CASSARTGFGYTF. Using reference TRBV7-2 and TRBJ1-2 for the parts outside the CDR3, the full variable domain is GAGVSQSPSNKVTEKGKDVELRCDPISGHTALYWYRQSLGQGLEFLIYFQGNSAPDKSGLPSDRFSAERTGGSVSTLTIQRTQQEDSAVYLCASSARTGFGYTFGSGTRLTVV.

The chain employs TRBV3-1 and TRBJ2-2; D is undetermined. This CDR3 spans 15 amino acids. The V and J ends lost 8 bases and 6 bases respectively, with 19 bases between them. Germline V gene sequence: CDR1 LGHDT, CDR2 YNNKEL (reference sequence). CDR3 coding DNA: TGTGCCAGCGCGAGGCTTAGGCCTACACCCGGGGAGCTGTTTTTT. It yields the protein CASARLRPTPGELFF.

This clonotype was found a few times. This rearrangement joins TRBV5-1 to TRBJ2-1, with 13 nucleotides matching TRBD2. The germline V gene encodes CDR1 SGHRS and CDR2 YFSETQ. The CDR3 totals 15 residues. V was clipped by 3 bases and J by 8 bases; unmatched bases: 5. CDR3 protein: CASSSGTSGVHEQFF. DNA of the CDR3: TGCGCCAGCAGCTCCGGGACTAGCGGGGTTCATGAGCAGTTCTTC.

A few counts support this clonotype. The chain links TRBV11-2 to TRBJ2-3, with unresolved D. This CDR3 has 14 residues. Germline-derived CDR1 and CDR2 are SGHAT and FQNNGV. Trimming pared 0 bases from V and 6 bases from J, leaving 10 bases between. The CDR3 nucleotides are TGTGCCAGCAGCTTAGACTTAACCCCCGATACGCAGTATTTT. Translation: CASSLDLTPDTQYF.

This clonotype was seen many times. The V gene is TRBV7-9, the J gene TRBJ2-2, with 13 bases identical to TRBD2. This CDR3 comprises 17 residues. Per germline, CDR1 SEHNR and CDR2 FQNEAQ (reference sequence). Unmatched junction bases numbered 8, after V lost 5 bases and J lost 5 bases. This CDR3 is CASSPGLAGAVTGELFF. In DNA, the CDR3 is TGTGCCAGCAGCCCAGGACTAGCGGGAGCTGTTACCGGGGAGCTGTTTTTT.

V usage is TRBV19 and J usage is TRBJ2-6, with D tentatively TRBD1 (5 bases). V lost 7 bases and J lost 2, with 6 bases in between. Germline CDR1 reads LNHDA; CDR2 reads SQIVND (reference sequence). CDR3 length: 13 residues. The CDR3 here is CASTGPGANVLTF. Written as DNA, the CDR3 is TGTGCCAGTACAGGGCCTGGGGCCAACGTCCTGACTTTC.

This chain connects TRBV7-9 to TRBJ1-4; D is perhaps TRBD1 (6 bases). The CDR3 consists of 14 residues. From germline, CDR1 is SEHNR and CDR2 FQNEAQ (reference sequence). Trimming removed 3 bases from V and 8 bases from J, with 13 bases in between. The CDR3 loop reads CASSFGGHEEKLFF. Here the CDR3 DNA reads TGTGCCAGCAGCTTCGGGGGACATGAGGAAAAACTGTTTTTT.

This clonotype showed up just a few times. This chain joins TRBV21-1 and TRBJ1-5; no check of the table's D call, TRBD1, against the DNA was made. TRBV21-1 is a documented pseudogene. The CDR3 loop spans 17 amino acids. Here the CDR3 DNA reads TGTGCCAGCAGCAAAGGTGGGGACAGGGGAAGCAATCAGCCCCAGCATTTT. This translates into CASSKGGDRGSNQPQHF.

The rearrangement uses TRBV28 and TRBJ1-4; 7 bases are shared with TRBD1. CDR1 is MDHEN and CDR2 is SYDVKM in the germline V gene. The CDR3 spans 16 residues. V lost 6 bases to trimming and J lost 0 bases; unmatched junction nucleotides: 7. The CDR3 sequence: CASRRTGVATNEKLFF. The CDR3 nucleotides read TGTGCCAGCAGGCGTACAGGGGTTGCAACTAATGAAAAACTGTTTTTT. The complete variable domain, with remaining parts taken from reference TRBV28 and TRBJ1-4, reads DVKVTQSSRYLVKRTGEKVFLECVQDMDHENMFWYRQDPGLGLRLIYFSYDVKMKEKGDIPEGYSVSREKKERFSLILESASTNQTSMYLCASRRTGVATNEKLFFGSGTQLSVL.

The chain joins TRBV12-3 or TRBV12-4 to TRBJ2-7, with 7 bases identical to TRBD1. CDR3 length equals 14 residues. The V and J ends lost 6 bases and 3 bases, in that order; junction bases with no gene match: 8. The CDR3 here is CASRQDRSYYEQYF. Written as DNA, the CDR3 is TGTGCCAGCAGGCAGGACAGGTCCTACTACGAGCAGTACTTC.

This sequence joins TRBV2 and TRBJ2-3; a possible D gene is TRBD2 (6 bases). Germline CDR1 is SNHLY and CDR2 is FYNNEI. V was shortened by 8 bases and J by 2 bases, with 17 bases between the two germline ends. The CDR3 loop spans 15 amino acids. CDR3 amino acids: CASGHWDSVTDTQYF. CDR3 sequence (DNA): TGTGCCAGCGGGCACTGGGACTCCGTCACAGATACGCAGTATTTT.

The chain carries TRBV9 and TRBJ2-3, with D perhaps TRBD2 (6 bases). Trimming stripped 2 bases from V and 2 bases from J, with 12 bases between. CDR1 is SGDLS, CDR2 YYNGEE, per germline. This CDR3 is built from 15 residues. CDR3 protein: CASSVAGLLTDTQYF. CDR3 coding DNA: TGTGCCAGCAGCGTGGCGGGACTTCTCACAGATACGCAGTATTTT.

V usage is TRBV3-1 and J usage is TRBJ2-5, with D possibly being TRBD1 (7 bases). Germline assignment: CDR1 LGHDT and CDR2 YNNKEL (reference sequence). This CDR3 region has 15 residues. Trimming removed 1 base from V and 4 bases from J, with 13 bases in between. DNA for the CDR3: TGTGCCAGCAGCCAAGGTCAGGGGGGCGGAGAGACCCAGTACTTC. It translates to CASSQGQGGGETQYF.

This rearrangement joins TRBV29-1 to TRBJ1-1; D might be TRBD1 (5 bases). V was trimmed by 6 bases and J by 0 bases, leaving 14 bases between them. CDR1 and CDR2 from the germline V gene are SQVTM and ANQGSEA. CDR3 length: 14 residues. The CDR3 DNA reads TGCAGCGTCCCCTTTGGGGGTGTGAACACTGAAGCTTTCTTT. It yields the protein CSVPFGGVNTEAFF.

The chain couples TRBV5-1 to TRBJ2-5; 8 bases are shared with TRBD1. The J call may be mistaken, given a closer DNA end match to TRBJ2-7. CDR3 size: 16 residues. Germline CDR1 SGHRS, CDR2 YFSETQ. CDR3 coding DNA: TGCGCCAGCAGCAGACTTTCAGGGGGCGATGGGTACGAGCAGTACTTC. Its translation: CASSRLSGGDGYEQYF.

This chain joins TRBV10-3 and TRBJ2-7, with D uncertain. The germline CDR1 and CDR2 sequences are ENHRY and SYGVKD. Trimming cost V 0 bases and J 1 base, with 13 bases left between them. The CDR3 sequence is 16 residues long. The CDR3 DNA is TGTGCCATCAGTGAGTCTTCGGGCCCCCGTTCCTACGAGCAGTACTTC. It is translated as CAISESSGPRSYEQYF.

The chain has TRBV28 and TRBJ2-1; D gene uncertain. The CDR3 sequence is 16 residues long. V dropped 4 bases and J dropped 8 bases, with 21 bases sitting between them. Germline V gene lookup returns CDR1 MDHEN and CDR2 SYDVKM. CDR3 nucleotide sequence: TGTGCCAGCAGTTCCAAGGACCCTGGTCTCATCCATGAGCAGTTCTTC. The encoded protein is CASSSKDPGLIHEQFF.

This clonotype was seen only a few times. This chain links TRBV12-3 or TRBV12-4 with TRBJ2-1; perhaps D is TRBD1 or TRBD2 (5 bases each). The ends were cut back, 3 bases at V and 3 bases at J, with 18 bases in the middle. The CDR3 is 17 amino acids. The CDR3 sequence is CASSFYRGLDRYNEQFF. In nucleotides, the CDR3 is TGTGCCAGCAGTTTTTATCGGGGCCTAGATCGCTACAATGAGCAGTTCTTC.

The chain uses TRBV11-3 and TRBJ2-1; unclear D gene. Trimming took 8 bases from V and 7 from J, leaving 18 bases between them. CDR3 length equals 14 residues. Germline-derived CDR1 and CDR2 are SGHNT and YENEEA. CDR3 region: CASGSTVLGNEQFF. CDR3 nucleotide sequence: TGTGCCAGCGGCTCGACCGTATTGGGAAATGAGCAGTTCTTC.